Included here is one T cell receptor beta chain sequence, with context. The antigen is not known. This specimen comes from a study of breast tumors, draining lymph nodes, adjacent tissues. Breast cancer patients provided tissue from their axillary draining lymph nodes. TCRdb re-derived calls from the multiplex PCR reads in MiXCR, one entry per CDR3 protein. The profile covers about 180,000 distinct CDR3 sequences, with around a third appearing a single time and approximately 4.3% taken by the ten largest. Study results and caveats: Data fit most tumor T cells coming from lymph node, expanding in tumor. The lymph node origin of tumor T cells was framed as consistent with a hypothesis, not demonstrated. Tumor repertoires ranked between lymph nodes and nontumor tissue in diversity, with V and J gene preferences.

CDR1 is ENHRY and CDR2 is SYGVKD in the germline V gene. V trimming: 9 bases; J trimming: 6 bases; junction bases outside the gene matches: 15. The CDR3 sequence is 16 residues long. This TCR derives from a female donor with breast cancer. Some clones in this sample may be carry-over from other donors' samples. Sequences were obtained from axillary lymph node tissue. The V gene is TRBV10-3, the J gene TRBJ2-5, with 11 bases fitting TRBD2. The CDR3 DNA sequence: TGTGCCATGCCGGGACTAGCGGAATCGCGGGGGAAGACCCAGTACTTC. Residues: CAMPGLAESRGKTQYF.